This is a list of T cell receptor beta chains from one sample in a study of CD8 T cells in Susac syndrome. One entry per CDR3 protein, called by TCRdb with MiXCR from the immunoSEQ multiplex PCR reads. The sample holds some 300,000 distinct CDR3 sequences, roughly 90% seen once. Material: CD8+ T cells from PBMCs. All receptors come from a human donor with multiple sclerosis. Each CDR3 is given with its conserved first and last residue. Each record gives: D gene, clone size, J gene, V gene, CDR3 protein, CDR3 DNA. D genes are given only for firm matches. Size values are once, few and many counts, or a class for expanded clones, and some rows have none.

>TRBD1|-|TRBJ2-1|TRBV15
CATSRAYTGTGENNEQFF
TGTGCCACCAGCAGAGCCTATACCGGGACAGGGGAAAACAATGAGCAGTTCTTC
>-|-|TRBJ1-2|TRBV11-2
CASSLAGEGYTF
TGTGCCAGCAGCTTAGCAGGGGAGGGCTACACCTTC
>TRBD2|-|TRBJ2-2|TRBV7-9
CASSLGLAGGPSPGELFF
TGTGCCAGCAGCCTGGGACTAGCGGGGGGCCCTAGCCCCGGGGAGCTGTTTTTT
>-|-|TRBJ2-3|TRBV5-4
CASSLLGTDKHTQYF
TGTGCCAGCAGCCTGCTGGGGACCGACAAACATACGCAGTATTTT
>-|-|TRBJ2-7|TRBV28
CASSLEVGSPGEQYF
TGTGCCAGCAGTTTAGAGGTCGGCTCCCCGGGGGAGCAGTACTTC
>-|-|TRBJ1-1|TRBV20-1
CSARGQFSNTEAFF
TGCAGTGCTAGAGGACAATTCTCGAACACTGAAGCTTTCTTT
>TRBD2|-|TRBJ2-7|TRBV27
CASGPGLAGGGSYEQYF
TGTGCCAGCGGCCCGGGACTAGCGGGAGGGGGAAGTTACGAGCAGTACTTC
>TRBD2|-|TRBJ2-1|TRBV29-1
CSVVLAGNNEQFF
TGCAGCGTTGTGCTAGCGGGTAACAATGAGCAGTTCTTC
>TRBD1|-|TRBJ1-2|TRBV30
CAWITDRGHGYTF
TGTGCCTGGATTACGGACAGGGGGCATGGCTACACCTTC
>TRBD2|-|TRBJ2-1|TRBV28
CASSRLAGGVDEQFF
TGTGCCAGCAGTCGACTAGCGGGGGGGGTCGATGAGCAGTTCTTC
>-|-|TRBJ1-5|TRBV5-1
CASSFSPGEDQPQHF
TGCGCCAGCAGCTTTAGTCCGGGTGAGGATCAGCCCCAGCATTTT
>-|-|TRBJ2-7|TRBV18
CASSPPGGESYEQYF
TGTGCCAGCTCACCACCAGGGGGGGAATCCTACGAGCAGTACTTC
>TRBD1|-|TRBJ2-3|TRBV28
CASSPQGEGTDTQYF
TGTGCCAGCAGTCCACAGGGGGAAGGCACAGATACGCAGTATTTT
>TRBD2|-|TRBJ2-3|TRBV20-1
CSARAPTSGEGDTQYF
TGCAGTGCTAGAGCCCCAACTAGCGGGGAGGGAGATACGCAGTATTTT
>-|-|TRBJ1-2|TRBV19
CAAAEGLLGYTF
TGTGCAGCCGCAGAGGGACTCCTTGGCTACACCTTC
>-|-|TRBJ2-4|TRBV6-4
CASSETGDKNIQYF
TGTGCCAGCAGTGAAACTGGTGATAAAAACATTCAGTACTTC
>TRBD1|once|TRBJ2-1|TRBV6-2/TRBV6-3
CASRPFGQGTYNEQFF
TGTGCCAGCAGGCCCTTCGGACAGGGGACCTACAATGAGCAGTTCTTC
>-|-|TRBJ2-5|TRBV6-5
CASRGDFQETQYF
TGTGCCAGCAGGGGGGATTTCCAAGAGACCCAGTACTTC
>TRBD2|once|TRBJ2-1|TRBV29-1
CSVEGPLGSGSSYNEQFF
TGCAGCGTTGAAGGTCCCCTAGGTAGCGGGAGCTCCTACAATGAGCAGTTCTTC
>TRBD1|once|TRBJ2-3|TRBV7-9
CASSPGDREVGTDTQYF
TGTGCCAGCAGCCCTGGTGACAGGGAAGTGGGCACAGATACGCAGTATTTT
>-|-|TRBJ1-1|TRBV6-2/TRBV6-3
CASRHWRQGIDEAFF
TGTGCCAGCAGGCACTGGAGGCAGGGGATAGATGAAGCTTTCTTT
>TRBD2|-|TRBJ2-1|TRBV6-2/TRBV6-3
CASSPRLAGGPLFQFF
TGTGCCAGCAGTCCCCGACTAGCGGGGGGGCCCTTGTTCCAGTTCTTC
>-|-|TRBJ1-1|TRBV29-1
CSVLMAEMNTEAFF
TGCAGCGTCTTGATGGCAGAGATGAACACTGAAGCTTTCTTT
>-|-|TRBJ2-2|TRBV9
CASSPEDSGITGELFF
TGTGCCAGCAGCCCCGAGGACAGCGGGATCACCGGGGAGCTGTTTTTT
>-|-|TRBJ2-1|TRBV3-1
CASSQRTLASSYNEQFF
TGTGCCAGCAGCCAAAGGACACTAGCCAGCTCCTACAATGAGCAGTTCTTC
>-|-|TRBJ1-5|TRBV20-1
CSARDLGAFNQPQHF
TGCAGTGCTAGAGATCTAGGGGCATTCAATCAGCCCCAGCATTTT
>-|-|TRBJ2-7|TRBV27
CASRSLAGKYEQYF
TGTGCCAGCCGCTCCCTGGCAGGGAAATACGAGCAGTACTTC
>TRBD2|few|TRBJ2-1|TRBV28
CASSLIAGGYNEQFF
TGTGCCAGCAGTTTAATAGCGGGGGGGTACAATGAGCAGTTCTTC
>-|few|TRBJ2-1|TRBV7-3
CASSPPDNEQFF
TGTGCCAGCAGCCCTCCGGACAATGAGCAGTTCTTC
>-|-|TRBJ2-2|TRBV19
CASSAWGTPNTGELFF
TGTGCCAGTAGTGCGTGGGGGACCCCGAACACCGGGGAGCTGTTTTTT
>TRBD1|once|TRBJ2-7|TRBV6-2/TRBV6-3
CASSYSKAGDRGTPIYEQYF
TGTGCCAGCAGTTACTCGAAGGCGGGGGACAGGGGCACACCGATTTACGAGCAGTACTTC
>-|-|TRBJ2-7|TRBV2
CASTSFYEQYF
TGTGCCAGCACCTCCTTCTACGAGCAGTACTTC
>TRBD2|medium-sized|TRBJ2-1|TRBV7-6
CASSSGTSGRGSYNEQFF
TGTGCCAGCAGCTCCGGGACTAGCGGGAGAGGGTCCTACAATGAGCAGTTCTTC
>TRBD1|-|TRBJ2-7|TRBV30
CAWSVGDSEQYF
TGTGCCTGGAGTGTAGGGGACAGCGAGCAGTACTTC
>TRBD2|-|TRBJ2-1|TRBV19
CASKLGLAGANEQFF
TGTGCCAGTAAACTTGGACTAGCGGGGGCAAATGAGCAGTTCTTC
>-|once|TRBJ2-1|TRBV6-2/TRBV6-3
CASSYQEPRFYNEQFF
TGTGCCAGCAGTTACCAGGAACCGCGGTTTTACAATGAGCAGTTCTTC
>-|-|TRBJ2-5|TRBV7-9
CASSGPRHYQETQYF
TGTGCCAGCAGCGGACCAAGACACTACCAAGAGACCCAGTACTTC
>-|-|TRBJ2-2|TRBV29-1
CSATQGNTGELFF
TGCAGCGCAACACAGGGGAACACCGGGGAGCTGTTTTTT
>-|-|TRBJ1-1|TRBV2
CASSALGGGTEAFF
TGTGCCAGCAGTGCCCTGGGAGGGGGCACTGAAGCTTTCTTT
>-|-|TRBJ2-7|TRBV6-5
CASSYSSRLASFYEQYF
TGTGCCAGCAGTTACTCGAGTCGGCTAGCGAGTTTTTACGAGCAGTACTTC
>TRBD1|-|TRBJ2-7|TRBV5-1
CASSAGTAISYEQYF
TGCGCCAGCAGTGCCGGGACAGCTATCTCCTACGAGCAGTACTTC